This is a list of T cell receptor beta chains from one sample in a study of blood T cell repertoires in COVID-19. Produced via immunoSEQ multiplex PCR; TCRdb's table is partial and in-frame only. The top ten clones hold around 0.96% of a sample with approximately 80,000 clones, less than 95% of them seen once. The sample consisted of peripheral blood. These TCRs come from a woman between 50 and 59 years old in a cohort sampled during active COVID-19. The conserved cysteine and the conserved F or W are not part of the CDR3 here. A D gene is named only where the DNA matches it firmly.

j_gene: TRBJ1-1
v_gene: TRBV5-8
d_gene: .
CDR3aa: ASSLVSNTEAF

j_gene: TRBJ2-2
v_gene: TRBV18
d_gene: .
CDR3aa: ASSPAGSVGTGELF

j_gene: TRBJ1-2
v_gene: TRBV18
d_gene: TRBD1
CDR3aa: ASSPSGTGEGYT

j_gene: TRBJ2-5
v_gene: TRBV6-4
d_gene: TRBD2
CDR3aa: ASSRTSSETQY

j_gene: TRBJ1-3
v_gene: TRBV30
d_gene: .
CDR3aa: AWNPGSSGNTIY

j_gene: TRBJ1-2
v_gene: TRBV7-8
d_gene: .
CDR3aa: ASSLVGLRYGYT

j_gene: TRBJ2-3
v_gene: TRBV21-1
d_gene: .
CDR3aa: ASSNPLRGDTQY

j_gene: TRBJ1-5
v_gene: TRBV27
d_gene: TRBD1
CDR3aa: ASSAGQGADQPQH

j_gene: TRBJ2-4
v_gene: TRBV6-5
d_gene: .
CDR3aa: ASRETRFGNIQY

j_gene: TRBJ2-7
v_gene: TRBV28
d_gene: TRBD2
CDR3aa: ASRQTGTSGQAGQY

j_gene: TRBJ2-2
v_gene: TRBV3-1/TRBV3-2
d_gene: TRBD2
CDR3aa: ASSSGLAGPNTGELF

j_gene: TRBJ1-5
v_gene: TRBV28
d_gene: .
CDR3aa: ASSLRGSGQPQH